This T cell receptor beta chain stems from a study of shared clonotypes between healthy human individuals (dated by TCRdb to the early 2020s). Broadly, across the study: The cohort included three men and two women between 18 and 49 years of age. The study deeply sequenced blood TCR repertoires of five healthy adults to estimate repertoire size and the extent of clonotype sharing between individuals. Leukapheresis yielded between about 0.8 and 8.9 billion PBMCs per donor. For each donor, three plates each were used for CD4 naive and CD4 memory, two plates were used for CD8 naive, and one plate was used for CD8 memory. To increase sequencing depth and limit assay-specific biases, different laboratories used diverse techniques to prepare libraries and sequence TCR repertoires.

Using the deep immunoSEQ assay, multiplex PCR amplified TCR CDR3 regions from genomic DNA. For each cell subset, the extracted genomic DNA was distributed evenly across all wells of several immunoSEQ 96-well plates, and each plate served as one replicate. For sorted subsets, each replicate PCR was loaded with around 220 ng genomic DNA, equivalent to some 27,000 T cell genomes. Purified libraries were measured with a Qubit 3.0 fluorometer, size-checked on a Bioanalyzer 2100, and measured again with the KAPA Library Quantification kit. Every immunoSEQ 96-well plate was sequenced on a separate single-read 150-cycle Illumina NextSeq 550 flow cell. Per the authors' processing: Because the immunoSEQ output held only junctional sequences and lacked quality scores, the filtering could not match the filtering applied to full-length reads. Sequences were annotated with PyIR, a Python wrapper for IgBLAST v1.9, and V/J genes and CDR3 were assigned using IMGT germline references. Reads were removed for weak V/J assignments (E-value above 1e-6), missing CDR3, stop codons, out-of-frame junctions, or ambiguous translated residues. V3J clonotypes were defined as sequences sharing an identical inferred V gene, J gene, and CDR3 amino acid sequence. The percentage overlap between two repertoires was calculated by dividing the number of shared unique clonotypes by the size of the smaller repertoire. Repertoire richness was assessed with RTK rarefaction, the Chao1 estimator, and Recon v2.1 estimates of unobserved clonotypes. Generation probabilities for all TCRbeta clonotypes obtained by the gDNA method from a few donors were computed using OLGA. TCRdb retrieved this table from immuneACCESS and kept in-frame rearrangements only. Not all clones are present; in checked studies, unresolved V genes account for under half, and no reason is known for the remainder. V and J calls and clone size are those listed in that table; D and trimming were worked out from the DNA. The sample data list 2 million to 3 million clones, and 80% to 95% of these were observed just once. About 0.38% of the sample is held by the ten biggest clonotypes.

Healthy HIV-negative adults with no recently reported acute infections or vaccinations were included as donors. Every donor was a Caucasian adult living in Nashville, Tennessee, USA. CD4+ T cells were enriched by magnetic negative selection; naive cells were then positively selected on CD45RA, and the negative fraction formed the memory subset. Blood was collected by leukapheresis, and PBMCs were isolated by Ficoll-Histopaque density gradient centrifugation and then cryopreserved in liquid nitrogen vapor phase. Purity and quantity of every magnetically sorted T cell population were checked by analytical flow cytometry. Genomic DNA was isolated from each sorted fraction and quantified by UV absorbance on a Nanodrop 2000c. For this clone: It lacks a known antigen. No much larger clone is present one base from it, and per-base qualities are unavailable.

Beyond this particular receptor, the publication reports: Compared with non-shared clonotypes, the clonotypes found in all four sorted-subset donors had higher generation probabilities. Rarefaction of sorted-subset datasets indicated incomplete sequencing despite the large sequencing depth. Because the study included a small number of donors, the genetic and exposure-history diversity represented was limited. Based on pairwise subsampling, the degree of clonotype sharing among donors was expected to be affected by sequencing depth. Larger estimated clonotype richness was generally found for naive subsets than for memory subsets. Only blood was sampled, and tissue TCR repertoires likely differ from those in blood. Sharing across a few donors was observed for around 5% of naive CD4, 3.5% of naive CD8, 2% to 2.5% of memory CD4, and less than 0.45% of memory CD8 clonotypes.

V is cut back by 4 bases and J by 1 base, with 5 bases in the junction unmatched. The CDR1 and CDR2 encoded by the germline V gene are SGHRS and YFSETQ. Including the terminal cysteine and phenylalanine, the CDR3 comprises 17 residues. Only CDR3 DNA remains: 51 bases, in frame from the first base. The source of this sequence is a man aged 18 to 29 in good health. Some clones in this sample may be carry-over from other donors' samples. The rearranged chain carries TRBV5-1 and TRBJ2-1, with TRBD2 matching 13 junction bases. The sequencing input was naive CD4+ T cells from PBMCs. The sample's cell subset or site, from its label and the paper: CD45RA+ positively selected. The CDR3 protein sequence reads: CASSRRLAGGSYNEQFF. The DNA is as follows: TGCGCCAGCAGCCGTCGACTAGCGGGAGGATCCTACAATGAGCAGTTCTTC.